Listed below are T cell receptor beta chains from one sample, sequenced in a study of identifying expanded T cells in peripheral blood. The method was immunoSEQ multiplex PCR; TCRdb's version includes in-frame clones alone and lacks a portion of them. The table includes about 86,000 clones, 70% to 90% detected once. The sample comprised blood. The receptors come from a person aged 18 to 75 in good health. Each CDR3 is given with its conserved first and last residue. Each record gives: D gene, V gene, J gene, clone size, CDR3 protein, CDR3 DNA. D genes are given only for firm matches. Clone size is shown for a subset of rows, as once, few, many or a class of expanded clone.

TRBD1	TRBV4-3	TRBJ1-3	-	CASSHKIDRVYSGNTIYF	TGCGCCAGCAGCCACAAGATCGACAGGGTTTACTCTGGAAACACCATATATTTT
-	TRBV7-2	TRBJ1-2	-	CASSLGGSYGYTF	TGTGCCAGCAGCTTAGGGGGGTCCTATGGCTACACCTTC
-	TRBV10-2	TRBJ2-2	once	CAAGEKNTGELFF	TGCGCTGCAGGAGAGAAGAACACCGGGGAGCTGTTTTTT
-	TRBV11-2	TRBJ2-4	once	CASTPGGIGVDIQYF	TGTGCCAGCACCCCCGGAGGTATCGGGGTGGACATTCAGTACTTC
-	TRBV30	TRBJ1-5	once	CAWSVSVTQPQHF	TGTGCCTGGAGTGTGAGCGTAACCCAGCCCCAGCATTTT
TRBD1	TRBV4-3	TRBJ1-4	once	CASSLQGAQEKLFF	TGCGCCAGCAGCTTACAGGGGGCGCAAGAAAAACTGTTTTTT
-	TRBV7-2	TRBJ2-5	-	CASSFRAETQYF	TGTGCCAGCAGCTTCCGTGCAGAGACCCAGTACTTC
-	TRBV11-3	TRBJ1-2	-	CASSLAGVDYTF	TGTGCCAGCAGCTTGGCAGGGGTCGACTACACCTTC
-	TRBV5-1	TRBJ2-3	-	CASSLESSRDTQYF	TGCGCCAGCAGCTTGGAATCATCTAGGGATACGCAGTATTTT
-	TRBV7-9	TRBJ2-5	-	CAKRTRDARSEETQYF	TGTGCCAAACGAACCCGGGACGCAAGATCCGAAGAGACCCAGTACTTC
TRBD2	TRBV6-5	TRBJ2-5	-	CASSPPLTSEETQYF	TGTGCCAGCAGTCCCCCATTGACTAGCGAAGAGACCCAGTACTTC
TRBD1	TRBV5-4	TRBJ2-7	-	CASSFIPGTVSYEQYF	TGTGCCAGCAGCTTCATACCCGGGACAGTCTCCTACGAGCAGTACTTC
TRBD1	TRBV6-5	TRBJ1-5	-	CASSDRGLNQPQHF	TGTGCCAGCAGTGACAGGGGGCTGAATCAGCCCCAGCATTTT
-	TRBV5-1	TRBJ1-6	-	CASSPLGSNNSPLHF	TGCGCCAGCAGCCCCCTCGGGTCCAATAATTCACCCCTCCACTTT
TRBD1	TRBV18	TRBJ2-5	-	CASSAPQGAGETQYF	TGTGCCAGCTCAGCACCCCAGGGGGCGGGTGAGACCCAGTACTTC
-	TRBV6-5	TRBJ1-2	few	CASSPGPRSYTF	TGTGCCAGCAGTCCCGGACCCAGGAGCTACACCTTC
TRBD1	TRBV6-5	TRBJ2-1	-	CASSSTGGSYNEQFF	TGTGCCAGCAGTTCGACAGGGGGCTCCTACAATGAGCAGTTCTTC
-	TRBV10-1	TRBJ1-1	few	CASSDNPPRTAFNTEAFF	TGCGCCAGCAGTGATAACCCCCCGAGGACAGCGTTTAACACTGAAGCTTTCTTT
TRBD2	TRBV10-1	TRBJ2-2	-	CASSPGTSSHTGELFF	TGCGCCAGCAGTCCCGGGACTAGCTCCCACACCGGGGAGCTGTTTTTT
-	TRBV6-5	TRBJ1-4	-	CASSYSQGWEKLFF	TGTGCCAGCAGTTACTCCCAGGGGTGGGAAAAACTGTTTTTT
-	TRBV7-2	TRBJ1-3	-	CASSWGTPNSGNTIYF	TGTGCCAGCAGCTGGGGGACACCGAACTCTGGAAACACCATATATTTT
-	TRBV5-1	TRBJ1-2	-	CASGHVNYGYTF	TGCGCCAGCGGACACGTTAACTATGGCTACACCTTC
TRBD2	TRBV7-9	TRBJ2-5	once	CASSLTSGGNWETQYF	TGTGCCAGCAGCTTGACTAGCGGGGGGAATTGGGAGACCCAGTACTTC
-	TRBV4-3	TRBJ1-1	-	CASSQDQSGLWTEAFF	TGCGCCAGCAGCCAAGATCAGAGCGGATTATGGACTGAAGCTTTCTTT
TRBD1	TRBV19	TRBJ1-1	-	CASRATGGTEAFF	TGTGCCAGTAGGGCAACAGGGGGCACTGAAGCTTTCTTT
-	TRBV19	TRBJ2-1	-	CASSNRWSWDEQFF	TGTGCCAGTAGTAACAGGTGGTCTTGGGATGAGCAGTTCTTC
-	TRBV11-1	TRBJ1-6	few	CASSYRDPSSPLHF	TGTGCCAGCAGCTACCGGGACCCAAGTTCACCCCTCCACTTT
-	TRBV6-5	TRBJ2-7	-	CASSELGMGEQYF	TGTGCCAGCAGTGAGTTAGGGATGGGGGAGCAGTACTTC
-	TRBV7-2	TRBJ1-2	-	CASSLAEGFVTNYGYTF	TGTGCCAGCAGCTTAGCGGAGGGTTTCGTGACAAACTATGGCTACACCTTC
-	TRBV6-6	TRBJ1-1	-	CASSYSKGAEAFF	TGTGCCAGCAGTTACTCGAAGGGGGCTGAAGCTTTCTTT
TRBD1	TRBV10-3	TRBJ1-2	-	CAISQTGPSNYGYTF	TGTGCCATCTCGCAGACAGGGCCGTCTAACTATGGCTACACCTTC